The 3 T cell receptor beta chains below were found in one sample sequenced in a study of T cell repertoires in cytomegalovirus infection. TCRdb reanalysed the reads using MiXCR and keeps one entry per CDR3 protein. The table has approximately 700,000 distinct CDR3 sequences, 35% seen once; the top ten hold around 2.6%. The sample was PBMCs. These receptors originate from a human donor in good health (CMV status not recorded). Some clones in this sample may be carry-over from other donors' samples.

This clonotype came up a few times. This chain joins TRBV7-2 and TRBJ2-7, with 8 bases that match TRBD1. The CDR3 has 14 residues. The junction had 6 bases not matched to a gene; V was cut back by 6 bases and J by 2 bases. Germline CDR1 and CDR2: SGHTA and FQGNSA. In DNA, the CDR3 is TGTGCCAGCAGTCGGGACAGGTCGGCCTACGAGCAGTACTTC. It is translated as CASSRDRSAYEQYF.

In the case of this clonotype: Its ends do not fully match the called genes, so a read error is possible. The V gene is TRBV14, the J gene TRBJ1-1; D call uncertain. This CDR3 region has 14 residues. The V gene's germline CDR1 is SGHDN and CDR2 FVKESK. Written as DNA, the CDR3 is TGTGCCAGCAGCCAAGTCCAAATGAACACTAAAGCTTTCTTT. As protein: CASSQVQMNTKAFF.

This sequence joins TRBV4-1 and TRBJ2-3; D is undetermined. Trimming shortened V by 6 bases and J by 4 bases, and 11 bases separated the two germline ends. The CDR3 is 13 residues long. Germline values: CDR1 MGHRA, CDR2 YSYEKL. The CDR3: CASSSLEADTQYF. The CDR3 DNA follows: TGCGCCAGCAGTTCCCTCGAGGCAGATACGCAGTATTTT.